The 9 T cell receptor beta chains listed next were all sequenced from one sample in a study of human T cells and chemical hapten exposure. As for time point: pre-sensitization, week 0. Sample treatment: therapeutic diphenylcyclopropenone sensitization with weekly scalp DPC. TCRdb itself ran the RACE reads through MiXCR, one entry per CDR3 protein. Here the sample spans fewer than 350,000 distinct CDR3 sequences, 7.5% to 9% being singletons. This specimen consisted of whole blood, obtained in connection with sensitization to the hapten diphenylcyclopropenone (DPC). The receptors were sampled from a man between 18 and 29 years old with alopecia areata. Some clones in this sample may be carry-over from other donors' samples.

This clonotype occurred a few times. The rearrangement joins TRBV5-6 to TRBJ1-4; no definite D call. This CDR3 has 15 amino acids. Trimming removed 0 bases from V and 7 bases from J, with 13 bases in between. The germline V gene encodes CDR1 SGHDT and CDR2 YYEEEE. The CDR3 is CASSLAPGYPEKLFF. In DNA, the CDR3 is TGTGCCAGCAGCTTGGCCCCGGGGTACCCTGAAAAACTGTTTTTT.

This clonotype was picked up many times. CDR3 sequence (DNA): TGTGCCAGCAGCTTACCACCTAGGACTGAAGCTTTCTTT. Its protein product is CASSLPPRTEAFF. The chain employs TRBV7-3 and TRBJ1-1; D call uncertain. The V gene's germline CDR1 is SGHTA and CDR2 FQGTGA. This CDR3 is 13 amino acids long. V was cut by 2 bases and J by 5 bases, with 9 bases left in between.

The chain recombines TRBV20-1 with TRBJ2-7, with a possible D match to TRBD1 (5 bases). Trimming removed 1 base at V and 4 bases at J, with 17 bases between. Germline CDR1 reads DFQATT; CDR2 reads SNEGSKA (reference sequence). CDR3 size: 15 residues. The CDR3 spells CSARVWEGAPYEQYF. The CDR3 nucleotides are TGCAGTGCTAGAGTTTGGGAAGGGGCGCCTTACGAGCAGTACTTC.

This clonotype was counted between two and nine times. This chain joins TRBV28 and TRBJ2-5; 9 bases are a match to TRBD2. CDR1 and CDR2 from the germline V gene are MDHEN and SYDVKM. The CDR3 runs 13 residues. V was pared by 6 bases and J by 2 bases, with 1 base of the junction left unmatched. This CDR3 is CASRGLAQETQYF. The CDR3 DNA is TGTGCCAGCAGAGGACTAGCGCAAGAGACCCAGTACTTC.

V and J are TRBV7-2 and TRBJ2-4, with 12 bases fitting TRBD1. The CDR3 has 17 amino acids. V lost 0 bases, J lost 3 bases, and 3 bases stayed unmatched. From germline, CDR1 is SGHTA and CDR2 FQGNSA. The CDR3 nucleotides read TGTGCCAGCAGCTTAGCGGGGACAGGGGGCGGCAAAAACATTCAGTACTTC. Translating gives CASSLAGTGGGKNIQYF.

This clonotype came up a few times. This chain uses TRBV20-1 with TRBJ2-7, with D perhaps given as TRBD1 or TRBD2 (5 bases each). Trimming left V 6 bases short and J 2 bases short, with 17 bases between. The germline gives CDR1 DFQATT, CDR2 SNEGSKA (reference sequence). CDR3 size: 14 residues. CDR3 protein: CSALPFQGAYEQYV. CDR3 DNA: TGCAGTGCCCTACCCTTTCAGGGAGCCTACGAGCAGTACGTC.

At least ten counts were recorded for this clonotype. The chain couples TRBV7-9 to TRBJ2-7; D possibly corresponds to TRBD1 (7 bases). This CDR3 has 15 amino acids. Germline values: CDR1 SEHNR, CDR2 FQNEAQ (reference sequence). V gave up 2 bases and J gave up 0 bases, with 11 bases separating them. The CDR3 reads CASSLPGDSSYEQYF. The DNA of the CDR3 is TGTGCCAGCAGCTTACCGGGGGACAGCTCCTACGAGCAGTACTTC.

This clonotype was recorded many times. The chain carries TRBV7-9 and TRBJ2-5; TRBD1 or TRBD2 may be the D gene (5 bases each). There are 15 residues in the CDR3. Germline assignment: CDR1 SEHNR and CDR2 FQNEAQ (reference sequence). V dropped 5 bases and J dropped 3 bases, with 16 bases sitting between them. The CDR3 coding sequence is TGTGCCAGCAGCCCCGAGGGGTACCCGAAAGAGACCCAGTACTTC. This encodes CASSPEGYPKETQYF. The full variable domain, rest sourced from reference TRBV7-9 and TRBJ2-5, is DTGVSQNPRHKITKRGQNVTFRCDPISEHNRLYWYRQTLGQGPEFLTYFQNEAQLEKSRLLSDRFSAERPKGSFSTLEIQRTEQGDSAMYLCASSPEGYPKETQYFGPGTRLLVL.

This clonotype appeared many times. This chain joins TRBV12-3 or TRBV12-4 and TRBJ2-5; D ambiguous. V lost 4 bases, J lost 3 bases, and 6 bases lay in between. CDR3 size: 12 residues. The CDR3 DNA follows: TGTGCCAGCAGTTCGAGTAAAGAGACCCAGTACTTC. It encodes CASSSSKETQYF.